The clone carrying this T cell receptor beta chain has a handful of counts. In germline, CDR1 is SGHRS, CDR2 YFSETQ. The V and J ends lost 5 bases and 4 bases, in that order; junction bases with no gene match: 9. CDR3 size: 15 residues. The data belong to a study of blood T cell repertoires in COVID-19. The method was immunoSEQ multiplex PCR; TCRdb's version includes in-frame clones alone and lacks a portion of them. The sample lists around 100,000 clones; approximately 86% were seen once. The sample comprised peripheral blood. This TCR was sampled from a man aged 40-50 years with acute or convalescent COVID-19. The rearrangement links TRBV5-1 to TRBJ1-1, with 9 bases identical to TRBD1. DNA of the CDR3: TGCGCCAGCAGAAGGACCGGGACAGGGTTCACTGAAGCTTTCTTT. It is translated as CASRRTGTGFTEAFF.